These T cell receptor beta chains were read from a single sample in a study of blood T cell repertoires in COVID-19. Libraries were prepared by immunoSEQ multiplex PCR; TCRdb keeps only in-frame clonotypes and omits some of them. Here the sample spans under 80,000 clones, over 70% being singletons. Sample: peripheral blood. Receptors originate from a human donor in a cohort sampled during active COVID-19. CDR3s include the opening cysteine and the closing phenylalanine or tryptophan. Each record gives: J gene, clone size, D gene, V gene, CDR3 protein, CDR3 DNA. A D gene is named only where the DNA matches it firmly. The size of a clone is reported for some rows only, either as once, few or many, or as a class for expanded clones.

>TRBJ1-6|few|.|TRBV27
CASSFRRGNNSPLHF
TGTGCCAGCAGTTTTCGGAGAGGGAACAATTCACCCCTCCACTTT
>TRBJ2-6|.|.|TRBV30
CAWVRGKDSGANVLTF
TGTGCCTGGGTGAGGGGGAAGGACTCTGGGGCCAACGTCCTGACTTTC
>TRBJ2-7|.|.|TRBV12-3/TRBV12-4
CASSVGTFYEQYF
TGTGCCAGCAGCGTGGGGACTTTCTACGAGCAGTACTTC
>TRBJ2-7|.|.|TRBV28
CASSLSQGVREQYF
TGTGCCAGCAGTTTGTCTCAAGGGGTGCGAGAGCAGTACTTC
>TRBJ2-3|.|TRBD2|TRBV11-3
CASSLLAGGLETDTQYF
TGTGCCAGCAGCTTGCTAGCGGGAGGGCTGGAGACAGATACGCAGTATTTT
>TRBJ1-2|.|.|TRBV3-1/TRBV3-2
CASSQDTGGRFGYTF
TGTGCCAGCAGCCAAGATACGGGGGGCCGATTTGGCTACACCTTC
>TRBJ2-7|.|.|TRBV2
CASGLFYEQYF
TGTGCCAGTGGACTTTTTTACGAGCAGTACTTC
>TRBJ2-3|.|TRBD2|TRBV18
CASSPPQAGVVTDTQYF
TGTGCCAGCTCACCACCGCAAGCGGGAGTGGTAACAGATACGCAGTATTTT
>TRBJ2-1|few|TRBD2|TRBV24-1
CATSERGGASGRTPLNEQFF
TGTGCCACCAGTGAGAGGGGAGGGGCTAGCGGAAGAACCCCTTTGAATGAGCAGTTCTTC
>TRBJ2-3|.|.|TRBV5-4
CASSTGGRRVRPDTQYF
TGTGCCAGCAGCACCGGGGGTCGGCGGGTTCGCCCAGATACGCAGTATTTT
>TRBJ2-3|.|.|TRBV30
CAWSVQASTDTQYF
TGTGCCTGGAGTGTACAAGCGAGCACAGATACGCAGTATTTT
>TRBJ2-1|few|TRBD2|TRBV7-2
CASSLTSGRHNEQFF
TGTGCCAGCAGCTTAACTAGCGGGAGGCACAATGAGCAGTTCTTC
>TRBJ1-1|.|.|TRBV4-3
CASSQGPTSNTEAFF
TGCGCCAGCAGCCAAGGACCGACTTCGAACACTGAAGCTTTCTTT
>TRBJ1-3|.|TRBD1|TRBV7-9
CASSLPGQALSGNTIYF
TGTGCCAGCAGCTTACCGGGACAGGCACTCTCTGGAAACACCATATATTTT
>TRBJ1-4|.|TRBD1|TRBV6-1
CASSELRQGEKLFF
TGTGCCAGCAGTGAACTCCGACAGGGTGAAAAACTGTTTTTT
>TRBJ1-3|.|.|TRBV9
CASSAISGNTIYF
TGTGCCAGCAGCGCAATCTCTGGAAACACCATATATTTT
>TRBJ2-3|.|TRBD2|TRBV3-1/TRBV3-2
CASSQAAGGLVDTQYF
TGTGCCAGCAGCCAAGCGGCGGGAGGGCTGGTAGATACGCAGTATTTT
>TRBJ1-1|.|.|TRBV5-1
CASSPRVGGTEAFF
TGCGCCAGCAGCCCTCGGGTAGGGGGCACTGAAGCTTTCTTT
>TRBJ1-3|.|.|TRBV9
CASSVGRSSGNTIYF
TGTGCCAGCAGCGTAGGGCGGAGCTCTGGAAACACCATATATTTT
>TRBJ1-6|.|.|TRBV7-9
CASSPISRGGSPLHF
TGTGCCAGCAGCCCGATCAGTCGGGGAGGTTCACCCCTCCACTTT
>TRBJ2-6|.|.|TRBV6-5
CASRPGGANVLTF
TGTGCCAGCCGCCCCGGGGGGGCCAACGTCCTGACTTTC
>TRBJ2-3|.|TRBD1|TRBV4-1
CASNPGGKADTQYF
TGCGCCAGCAACCCAGGGGGCAAGGCAGATACGCAGTATTTT
>TRBJ1-1|.|.|TRBV7-9
CASSRTTGGPDMTEAFF
TGTGCCAGCAGCCGCACAACCGGGGGACCGGATATGACTGAAGCTTTCTTT
>TRBJ1-2|many|.|TRBV7-2
CASSGGGYGYTF
TGTGCCAGCAGCGGGGGAGGGTATGGCTACACCTTC
>TRBJ2-7|few|TRBD1|TRBV18
CASSPGQGFLYEQYF
TGTGCCAGCTCCCCGGGACAGGGGTTTTTATACGAGCAGTACTTC
>TRBJ2-3|.|.|TRBV7-2
CASSFQLVGGDTQYF
TGTGCCAGCAGCTTCCAGCTAGTGGGCGGGGATACGCAGTATTTT